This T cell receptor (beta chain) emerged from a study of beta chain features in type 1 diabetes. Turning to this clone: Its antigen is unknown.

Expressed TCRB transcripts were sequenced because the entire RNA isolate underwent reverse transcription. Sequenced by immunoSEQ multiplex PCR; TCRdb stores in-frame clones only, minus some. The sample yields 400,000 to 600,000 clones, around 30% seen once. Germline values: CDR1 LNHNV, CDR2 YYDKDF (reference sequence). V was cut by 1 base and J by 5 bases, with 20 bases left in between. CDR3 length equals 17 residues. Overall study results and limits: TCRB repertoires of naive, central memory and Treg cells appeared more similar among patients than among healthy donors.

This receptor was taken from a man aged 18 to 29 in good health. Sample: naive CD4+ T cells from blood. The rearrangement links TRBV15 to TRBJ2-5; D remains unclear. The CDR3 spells CATSRVRATQMGETQYF. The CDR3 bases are TGTGCCACCAGCAGAGTAAGGGCCACCCAAATGGGGGAGACCCAGTACTTC.